Below are 7 T cell receptor beta chains sequenced from a single sample in a study of blood T cells in healthy people across ages. Through a sample-barcoded 5' primer and a J-beta primer mix, a second PCR was run for roughly 6 to 11 cycles. TCRdb processed the 5' RACE reads anew with MiXCR; each CDR3 protein has one entry. Of about 1,400,000 distinct CDR3 sequences listed, roughly 64% are singletons. Sequencing was performed on blood. These receptors originate from a man aged 18 to 35 in good health.

The V and J genes are TRBV2 and TRBJ2-1; perhaps D is TRBD1 or TRBD2 (5 bases each). The CDR3 loop spans 15 amino acids. CDR1 and CDR2 from the germline V gene are SNHLY and FYNNEI. The V and J ends lost 1 base and 9 bases respectively, with 16 bases between them. In nucleotides, the CDR3 is TGTGCCAGCAGTGAAGTGGGGACCGAGGGCACTGAGCAGTTCTTC. Its translation is CASSEVGTEGTEQFF.

On this clonotype itself: At one boundary the junction diverges from the germline segment, which might be a read error. The V call is TRBV4-1, the J call TRBJ1-1, with a possible D match to TRBD1 (5 bases). The CDR3 length is 14 residues. Germline V CDR1 and CDR2: MGHRA, YSYEKL. The CDR3 reads CASSQGQGPTEAFF. CDR3 nucleotide sequence: TGTGCCAGCAGCCAAGGGCAGGGCCCCACTGAAGCTTTCTTT.

The J gene is TRBJ2-7, the V gene TRBV20-1, with 10 bases that match TRBD2. The CDR3 has 15 residues. The V segment lost 3 bases and the J segment 7 bases; nucleotides outside the gene matches: 12. Germline CDR1 reads DFQATT; CDR2 reads SNEGSKA (reference sequence). The CDR3 is CSASPPTSGINEQYF. CDR3 nucleotides: TGCAGTGCTAGCCCCCCTACTAGCGGGATCAATGAGCAGTACTTC.

The chain couples TRBV27 to TRBJ2-7; 10 bases match TRBD1. The last part of the DNA fits TRBJ2-4 better; the J call may be wrong. Germline V gene lookup returns CDR1 MNHEY and CDR2 SMNVEV (reference sequence). The CDR3 is 16 amino acids. CDR3 loop: CASSFRPGQGKNIQYF. CDR3 sequence (DNA): TGTGCCAGCAGTTTTAGGCCGGGACAGGGGAAAAACATTCAGTACTTC.

The chain carries TRBV15 and TRBJ1-1; tentative D call: TRBD1 (6 bases). This CDR3 region has 14 residues. Germline lookup yields CDR1 LNHNV and CDR2 YYDKDF (reference sequence). V shed 2 bases and J shed 5 bases, with 12 bases lying between them. CDR3 in amino acids: CATSRTGSRTEAFF. The CDR3 DNA reads TGTGCCACCAGCAGAACAGGGTCGAGAACTGAAGCTTTCTTT. The full variable domain, rest sourced from reference TRBV15 and TRBJ1-1, is DAMVIQNPRYQVTQFGKPVTLSCSQTLNHNVMYWYQQKSSQAPKLLFHYYDKDFNNEADTPDNFQSRRPNTSFCFLDIRSPGLGDTAMYLCATSRTGSRTEAFFGQGTRLTVV.

The chain recombines TRBV27 with TRBJ1-5, with D possibly TRBD1 on 6 matching bases. This CDR3 region has 16 residues. The ends were cut back, 5 bases at V and 0 bases at J, with 14 bases in the middle. CDR1 and CDR2 (germline): MNHEY, SMNVEV (reference sequence). The CDR3, as DNA: TGTGCCAGCAGTCCCGGGACACCGTATAGCAATCAGCCCCAGCATTTT. It codes for CASSPGTPYSNQPQHF.

This clonotype appeared a single time. An end of the junction does not agree with germline; a read error may underlie this. The J gene is TRBJ2-3, the V gene TRBV4-3; D not resolved. The germline CDR1 and CDR2 sequences are LGHNA and YSLEER. This CDR3 region has 15 residues. The CDR3 loop reads CANSQDQTYGSTQYF. CDR3 DNA sequence: TGCGCCAACAGCCAAGATCAAACTTACGGCTCCACGCAGTATTTT.